This TCR beta chain was sequenced for a study of CD8 T cells in ankylosing spondylitis. From the 5' RACE reads, TCRdb called clonotypes with MiXCR, one entry per CDR3 protein. The sample yields some 340,000 distinct CDR3 sequences, approximately 15% seen once. From germline, CDR1 is MNHEY and CDR2 SVGEGT. CDR3 length: 13 residues. V was trimmed by 2 bases and J by 1 base, leaving 5 bases between them. The J gene is TRBJ1-1, the V gene TRBV6-2 or TRBV6-3; the D is unclear. Sample: blood, either unsorted or a sorted T cell fraction (not recorded which). The origin of this receptor is a male donor with ankylosing spondylitis or in good health (not recorded which). CDR3 DNA: TGTGCCAGCAGTTACGCCCCGAACACTGAAGCTTTCTTT. Protein sequence: CASSYAPNTEAFF.